The rows below give T cell receptor beta chains drawn from one sample of a study of yellow fever vaccine responses in identical twins. MiXCR, run by TCRdb on the RT-PCR reads, gives a single entry per CDR3 protein. Of around 3,500 distinct CDR3 sequences in the sample, approximately 87% were seen once. The sequencing used T cells from blood (PBMCs), unsorted or a sorted subset (not recorded which), collected before or after yellow fever vaccination (not recorded which). The receptors derive from a young woman who received the yellow fever vaccine. Both conserved end residues are part of each CDR3. The order of the fields is clone size, V gene, J gene, D gene, CDR3 DNA, CDR3 protein. The D gene is left open where the match is weak. Clone size is not always given. Where it is, it says once, few, many or a class for expanded clones.

clone size: NA
V gene: TRBV11-3
J gene: TRBJ2-7
D gene: TRBD1
CDR3 DNA: TGTGCCAGCAGCTTAGACGGGACAGGGGTGAAGTACTTC
CDR3 protein: CASSLDGTGVKYF

clone size: NA
V gene: TRBV2
J gene: TRBJ1-1
D gene: TRBD1
CDR3 DNA: TGTGCCAGCAGTCAACAGGGGAAAAACACTGAAGCTTTCTTT
CDR3 protein: CASSQQGKNTEAFF

clone size: NA
V gene: TRBV2
J gene: TRBJ2-5
D gene: NA
CDR3 DNA: TGTGCCAGCATTGGTATTTTCCCCCAAGAGACCCAGTACTTC
CDR3 protein: CASIGIFPQETQYF

clone size: NA
V gene: TRBV6-1
J gene: TRBJ2-3
D gene: NA
CDR3 DNA: TGTGCCAGCAGCCGACTCAAGACCCAAGCAGATACGCAGTATTTT
CDR3 protein: CASSRLKTQADTQYF

clone size: NA
V gene: TRBV27
J gene: TRBJ2-7
D gene: NA
CDR3 DNA: TGTGCCAGCAGTTCGCAGGGTACGGCTACCCAGCAGTACTTC
CDR3 protein: CASSSQGTATQQYF

clone size: NA
V gene: TRBV20-1
J gene: TRBJ2-7
D gene: NA
CDR3 DNA: TGCAGTGCTTCTCGAGGCACCTACGAGCAGTACTTC
CDR3 protein: CSASRGTYEQYF

clone size: NA
V gene: TRBV29-1
J gene: TRBJ2-7
D gene: TRBD2
CDR3 DNA: TGCAGCGCCGGGAGGGACGAGCAGTACTTC
CDR3 protein: CSAGRDEQYF

clone size: NA
V gene: TRBV29-1
J gene: TRBJ2-1
D gene: NA
CDR3 DNA: TGCAGCGTTGAACAGGACAATGAGCAGTTCTTC
CDR3 protein: CSVEQDNEQFF

clone size: few
V gene: TRBV18
J gene: TRBJ2-7
D gene: NA
CDR3 DNA: TGTGCCAGCTCACTCAACTCACCAAGCGAGCAGTACTTC
CDR3 protein: CASSLNSPSEQYF

clone size: NA
V gene: TRBV2
J gene: TRBJ1-1
D gene: NA
CDR3 DNA: TGTGCCAGCAGTGAGGGATATAACCGAGGTGAAGCTTTCTTT
CDR3 protein: CASSEGYNRGEAFF

clone size: NA
V gene: TRBV7-2
J gene: TRBJ2-5
D gene: NA
CDR3 DNA: TGTGCCAGCAGCTCAGGACAGAAAGAGACCCAGTACTTC
CDR3 protein: CASSSGQKETQYF

clone size: NA
V gene: TRBV20-1
J gene: TRBJ2-1
D gene: NA
CDR3 DNA: TGCAGTGCGTCAGGGTCCTACAATGAGCAGTTCTTC
CDR3 protein: CSASGSYNEQFF

clone size: NA
V gene: TRBV4-3
J gene: TRBJ1-5
D gene: TRBD1
CDR3 DNA: TGCGCCAGCAGCCAAGATCGACAGGGGAATCAGCCCCAGCATTTT
CDR3 protein: CASSQDRQGNQPQHF

clone size: NA
V gene: TRBV29-1
J gene: TRBJ2-7
D gene: NA
CDR3 DNA: TGCAGCGTTGAAGATAAGGGAACTGGGTCCTACGAGCAGTACTTC
CDR3 protein: CSVEDKGTGSYEQYF

clone size: few
V gene: TRBV23-1
J gene: TRBJ1-2
D gene: NA
CDR3 DNA: TGCGCCAGCAGTCAAGCGGGGCGGCCCAATCGTGGCTACACCTTC
CDR3 protein: CASSQAGRPNRGYTF

clone size: NA
V gene: TRBV30
J gene: TRBJ2-1
D gene: NA
CDR3 DNA: TGTGCCTGGAGTGGGCCAGGGCGTGAGCAGTTCTTC
CDR3 protein: CAWSGPGREQFF

clone size: NA
V gene: TRBV10-1
J gene: TRBJ2-2
D gene: NA
CDR3 DNA: TGCGCCAGCAGTGAGAGGGCCACCGGGGAGCTGTTTTTT
CDR3 protein: CASSERATGELFF

clone size: NA
V gene: TRBV14
J gene: TRBJ1-3
D gene: NA
CDR3 DNA: TGTGCCAGCAGCCAAAGTTCGGTAAACACCATATATTTT
CDR3 protein: CASSQSSVNTIYF

clone size: NA
V gene: TRBV6-5
J gene: TRBJ1-1
D gene: NA
CDR3 DNA: TGTGCCAGCAGTTTGACGGACATTAAGAACACTGAAGCTTTCTTT
CDR3 protein: CASSLTDIKNTEAFF

clone size: NA
V gene: TRBV4-3
J gene: TRBJ2-3
D gene: NA
CDR3 DNA: TGCGCCAGCAGCCAAGATACCCCAGGGATCGGGGGAGATACGCAGTATTTT
CDR3 protein: CASSQDTPGIGGDTQYF

clone size: NA
V gene: TRBV11-3
J gene: TRBJ2-1
D gene: TRBD2
CDR3 DNA: TGTGCCAGCAGCTTTAGACTAGCGGGGACTCGGTACAATGAGCAGTTCTTC
CDR3 protein: CASSFRLAGTRYNEQFF

clone size: NA
V gene: TRBV29-1
J gene: TRBJ2-1
D gene: TRBD1
CDR3 DNA: TGCAGCGTCGCGACAGGGGCCACTGAGCAGTTCTTC
CDR3 protein: CSVATGATEQFF

clone size: NA
V gene: TRBV11-2
J gene: TRBJ2-7
D gene: TRBD2
CDR3 DNA: TGTGCCAGCAACCTTGGACTAGCGGTTTCCTACGAGCAGTACTTC
CDR3 protein: CASNLGLAVSYEQYF

clone size: NA
V gene: TRBV5-1
J gene: TRBJ1-1
D gene: NA
CDR3 DNA: TGCGCCAGCAGCTTTGGGATCGGCACTGGGGGCACTGAAGCTTTCTTT
CDR3 protein: CASSFGIGTGGTEAFF

clone size: NA
V gene: TRBV11-2
J gene: TRBJ2-6
D gene: NA
CDR3 DNA: TGTGCCAGCAGACCCGAGAGCTCTGGGGCCAACGTCCTGACTTTC
CDR3 protein: CASRPESSGANVLTF

clone size: few
V gene: TRBV29-1
J gene: TRBJ2-1
D gene: NA
CDR3 DNA: TGCAGCGTTGAACCGGCTAATGAGCAGTTCTTC
CDR3 protein: CSVEPANEQFF

clone size: NA
V gene: TRBV30
J gene: TRBJ2-2
D gene: NA
CDR3 DNA: TGTGCCTGGCTTTGGGGGGCGCGAACCGGGGAGCTGTTTTTT
CDR3 protein: CAWLWGARTGELFF

clone size: NA
V gene: TRBV6-1
J gene: TRBJ2-2
D gene: TRBD2
CDR3 DNA: TGTGCCAGCAGTAAACTAGCGGGAGATACCGGGGAGCTGTTTTTT
CDR3 protein: CASSKLAGDTGELFF